The source of this T cell receptor beta chain is a study of OX40 agonist ivuxolimab in advanced cancers. Measured with immunoSEQ multiplex PCR; TCRdb has only the in-frame clones, and not every one. In the table there are 65,000 or so clones, 80% to 95% of which are singletons. This clone was seen a few times. Its matching antigen is unknown. Broader study findings: In CD8+ T cells, expanded clones were on average more numerous than in CD4+.

V lost 2 bases and J lost 5, with 10 bases in between. CDR1 is ENHRY and CDR2 is SYGVKD in the germline V gene. The CDR3 totals 13 residues. The source of this sequence is an adult with an advanced solid tumor such as melanoma, head and neck, liver or kidney cancer. Material: CD4+ or CD8+ T cells sorted from blood, obtained in a trial of the OX40 agonist ivuxolimab. The chain links TRBV10-3 to TRBJ2-7; tentatively, D is TRBD2 (5 bases). This chain's CDR3 is CAISEGEGDEQYF. In DNA form, the CDR3 reads TGTGCCATCAGTGAGGGAGAGGGAGACGAGCAGTACTTC.